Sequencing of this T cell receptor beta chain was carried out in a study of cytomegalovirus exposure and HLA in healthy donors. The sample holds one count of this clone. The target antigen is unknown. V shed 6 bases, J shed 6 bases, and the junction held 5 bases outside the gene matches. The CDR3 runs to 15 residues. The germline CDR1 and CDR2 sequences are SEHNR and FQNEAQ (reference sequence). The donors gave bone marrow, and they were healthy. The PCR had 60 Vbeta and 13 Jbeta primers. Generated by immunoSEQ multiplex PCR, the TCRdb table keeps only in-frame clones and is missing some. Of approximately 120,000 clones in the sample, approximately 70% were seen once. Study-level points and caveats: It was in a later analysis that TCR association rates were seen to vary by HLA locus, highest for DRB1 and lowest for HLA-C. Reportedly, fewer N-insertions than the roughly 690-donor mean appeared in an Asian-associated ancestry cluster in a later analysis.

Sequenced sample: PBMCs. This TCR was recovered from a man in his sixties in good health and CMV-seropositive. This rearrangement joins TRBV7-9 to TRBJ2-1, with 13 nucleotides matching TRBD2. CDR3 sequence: CASRPTSGGANEQFF. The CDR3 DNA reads TGTGCCAGCAGACCCACTAGCGGGGGGGCCAATGAGCAGTTCTTC.